The rows below give T cell receptor beta chains drawn from one sample of a study of graft-versus-host responses after intestinal transplantation. The repertoire was sequenced with immunoSEQ multiplex PCR; TCRdb's copy has only in-frame clones and lacks some. The repertoire holds more than 85,000 clones, with about nine tenths as singletons. These receptors have no known antigen. The sample consisted of unstimulated CD8+ T cells sorted from spleen or lymph node cells, taken before transplant. These receptors originate from a human donor who was the organ donor for an intestinal transplant. The CDR3 runs from the conserved cysteine through the conserved F or W. Fields, in order: clone size, J gene, V gene, D gene, CDR3 DNA, CDR3 protein. D genes are given only for firm matches. Clone sizes are given selectively: once, few, many, or a class where the clone is expanded.

NA	TRBJ1-1	TRBV5-1	TRBD1	TGCGCCAGCAGCTTGGTTACAGGGGTTGAAGCTTTCTTT	CASSLVTGVEAFF
NA	TRBJ2-3	TRBV28	NA	TGTGCCAGCAGTTTAGGGGGGACGACCACAGATACGCAGTATTTT	CASSLGGTTTDTQYF
NA	TRBJ2-3	TRBV7-9	NA	TGTGCCAGCAGCCGTAGCACAGATACGCAGTATTTT	CASSRSTDTQYF
NA	TRBJ2-7	TRBV13	NA	TGTGCCAGCAGCCCATACCGCGTTACCAAAACGAACTACGAGCAGTACTTC	CASSPYRVTKTNYEQYF
once	TRBJ2-5	TRBV15	TRBD1	TGTGCCACCAGCAACTCCAGGGGGCGAGAGCAGTACTTC	CATSNSRGREQYF
NA	TRBJ2-7	TRBV2	TRBD1	TGTGCCAGCAGGGGGGGACAGGGCCACGAGCAGTACTTC	CASRGGQGHEQYF
NA	TRBJ1-4	TRBV4-1	TRBD1	TGCGCCAGCAGCCAACCAAAGTTCCGGGACAGGGAGGGGGTAGTCAATGAAAAACTGTTTTTT	CASSQPKFRDREGVVNEKLFF
NA	TRBJ2-5	TRBV4-2	TRBD2	TGTGCCAGCAGCCAACGACTAGCGGGGGGGGGCGGAGAGACCCAGTACTTC	CASSQRLAGGGGETQYF
NA	TRBJ2-1	TRBV15	TRBD2	TGTGCCACCAGCAGACCGGGACTAGCGGCCTACAATGAGCAGTTCTTC	CATSRPGLAAYNEQFF
NA	TRBJ2-3	TRBV25-1	TRBD2	TGTGCCAGCAGTGGATCCCCGGGACTAGCGGGGGCGCAGTATTTT	CASSGSPGLAGAQYF
NA	TRBJ1-2	TRBV19	NA	TGTGCCAGCAATCCATTAAACGGTCATAATGGCTACACCTTC	CASNPLNGHNGYTF
NA	TRBJ2-5	TRBV4-1	TRBD2	TGCGCCAGCAGTCTGCTAGCGGGAAGAGAGACCCAGTACTTC	CASSLLAGRETQYF
NA	TRBJ2-7	TRBV2	TRBD2	TGTGCCAGCAGTGAAGCAATTTTAGGGACTAGGGTCTACGAGCAGTACTTC	CASSEAILGTRVYEQYF